Listed here are 9 T cell receptor beta chains from one sample, sequenced in a study of shared clonotypes between healthy human individuals. Sequenced by immunoSEQ multiplex PCR; TCRdb stores in-frame clones only, minus some. The data show about 580,000 clones, roughly 98% seen once. Naive CD8 isolation took CD45RO-negative cells positively selected for CCR7 and excluded terminally differentiated effector memory CD45RA+ cells. Material for sequencing was naive CD8+ T cells sorted from blood. These receptor sequences come from a man aged 25 to 45 in good health.

The chain links TRBV28 to TRBJ2-1; TRBD2 matches 13 bases. With 5 bases clipped from V and 2 bases from J, the junction kept 3 bases outside the gene matches. The CDR3 sequence is 16 residues long. The V gene's germline CDR1 is MDHEN and CDR2 SYDVKM. CDR3 amino acids: CASSLLAGGPYNEQFF. The DNA of the CDR3 is TGTGCCAGCAGTCTACTAGCGGGAGGGCCCTACAATGAGCAGTTCTTC.

This clone was seen only a few times. The chain links TRBV27 to TRBJ2-7; TRBD2 might be the D (7 bases). This CDR3 has 16 residues. The V end lost 2 bases, the J end lost 2 bases, and 16 bases lay between the germline ends. Germline assignment: CDR1 MNHEY and CDR2 SMNVEV (reference sequence). CDR3 coding DNA: TGTGCCAGCAGTTTAAAAGGGGGGGCGTCTCCCTACGAGCAGTACTTC. Its translation: CASSLKGGASPYEQYF.

This chain connects TRBV6-4 to TRBJ2-3, with a tentative D call TRBD2 (6 bases). Deletions cut 0 bases from V and 10 bases from J, with 11 bases between. The CDR3 is 13 residues long. Germline values: CDR1 MRHNA, CDR2 SNTAGT. Here the CDR3 DNA reads TGTGCCAGCAGTGACTCTACTTGGGAGGCGCAGTATTTT. Encoded protein: CASSDSTWEAQYF.

The J gene is TRBJ2-2, the V gene TRBV18, with D perhaps being TRBD1 or TRBD2 (5 bases each). The V end was cut by 3 bases, the J end by 4 bases, with 12 bases between. This CDR3 has 15 residues. Germline V gene sequence: CDR1 KGHSH, CDR2 LQKENI. CDR3 region: CASSPGRAGTGELFF. The CDR3 nucleotides are TGTGCCAGCTCACCGGGCAGGGCGGGCACCGGGGAGCTGTTTTTT.

This chain connects TRBV27 to TRBJ2-7; possible D gene TRBD1, 7 bases. From germline, CDR1 is MNHEY and CDR2 SMNVEV (reference sequence). V was pared by 10 bases and J by 5 bases, with 18 bases between. The CDR3 has 13 residues. CDR3 residues: CATMTGSGHEQYF. Here the CDR3 DNA reads TGTGCCACCATGACAGGGAGCGGGCACGAGCAGTACTTC.

The rearrangement uses TRBV7-3 and TRBJ2-1; D gene uncertain. There are 14 residues in the CDR3. V dropped 1 base and J dropped 14 bases, with 18 bases sitting between them. Germline CDR1 is SGHTA and CDR2 is FQGTGA. The CDR3 DNA reads as TGTGCCAGCAGCTTAAAGGGTGTAGCAAACGACAAGTTCTTC. This codes for CASSLKGVANDKFF.

This chain joins TRBV27 and TRBJ2-2, with D possibly being TRBD1 (6 bases). The length of the CDR3 is 15 residues. V lost 4 bases, J lost 1 base, and 10 bases lay in between. Germline CDR1 MNHEY, CDR2 SMNVEV (reference sequence). The CDR3 region is CASSWGTLNTGELFF. CDR3 sequence (DNA): TGTGCCAGCAGTTGGGGGACACTGAACACCGGGGAGCTGTTTTTT.

The chain employs TRBV11-2 and TRBJ1-2, with 12 bases identical to TRBD1. CDR1 SGHAT and CDR2 FQNNGV come from the germline V gene. This CDR3 contains 14 residues. The V segment lost 5 bases and the J segment 4 bases; nucleotides outside the gene matches: 2. CDR3 sequence: CASSLGQGAYGYTF. The CDR3 coding sequence is TGTGCCAGCAGCCTGGGACAGGGGGCCTATGGCTACACCTTC.

V usage is TRBV27 and J usage is TRBJ2-1; D is unresolved. This CDR3 spans 15 amino acids. Germline V gene data show CDR1 as MNHEY and CDR2 as SMNVEV (reference sequence). Trimming took 2 bases from V and 8 from J, leaving 16 bases between them. This CDR3 reads CASSLRARPGDEQFF. The CDR3 DNA follows: TGTGCCAGCAGTTTAAGGGCGCGCCCGGGCGATGAGCAGTTCTTC.